The rows below give T cell receptor beta chains drawn from one sample of a study of blood T cells in healthy people across ages. In TCRdb, the 5' RACE reads were re-called with MiXCR into one record per CDR3 protein. The sample shows around 900,000 distinct CDR3 sequences, more than 25% of them seen only once. Sequencing input: blood. These receptors all come from a woman over 75 in good health. Each CDR3 is given with its conserved first and last residue. Fields, in order: V gene, J gene, CDR3 protein.

TRBV6-2/TRBV6-3	TRBJ2-1	CASSIRDNEQFF
TRBV6-5	TRBJ2-1	CASAAGFLVLDNEQFF
TRBV12-3/TRBV12-4	TRBJ2-1	CASSLNGGVGDEQFF
TRBV2	TRBJ2-1	CASSEDEQFF
TRBV7-8	TRBJ2-7	CASSLNSGGITYEQYF
TRBV10-3	-	CAISESFAGLAGLYEQYF
TRBV3-1	TRBJ1-2	CASSQDISGAYGCTF
TRBV24-1	TRBJ2-1	CATSDPTGERFF
TRBV6-5	TRBJ2-3	CASRPQGRRDTQYF
TRBV18	TRBJ2-7	CASSPLDQGSSYEQYF
TRBV5-6	TRBJ2-1	CASSKRQVVTYNEQFF
TRBV5-1	TRBJ1-1	CASSLGQSNTEAFF
TRBV6-2/TRBV6-3	TRBJ1-2	CAGQKTGFDGYTF
TRBV4-1	TRBJ1-4	CASSQVREKLFF
TRBV30	TRBJ1-6	CAWRRAVNSPLHF
TRBV2	TRBJ2-5	CASRRDRWETQYF
TRBV27	TRBJ2-5	CASSLRGGLVGETQYF
TRBV20-1	TRBJ2-2	CSARTGTATGELFF
TRBV24-1	TRBJ2-1	CATSEFPSNKDNEQFF
TRBV20-1	TRBJ2-3	CSAHYAGGADTQYF
TRBV7-3	TRBJ2-7	CASSLLGVVAGSSYEQYF
TRBV25-1	TRBJ1-1	CASSGDRFEAFF
TRBV5-1	TRBJ2-1	CASSPSGASSTRQFF
TRBV29-1	TRBJ1-2	CSVEGQGANYGYTF
TRBV28	TRBJ1-3	CASSLKGGISGNTIYF
TRBV5-1	TRBJ2-5	CASSSSGSQETQYF
TRBV6-1	TRBJ2-7	CASDSRAYEQYF
TRBV20-1	TRBJ2-7	CSAPKAAPYEQYF
TRBV30	TRBJ1-2	CAWSKGGNYGYTF
TRBV9	TRBJ2-3	CASSESGGTDTQYF
TRBV6-2/TRBV6-3	TRBJ2-5	CASSYGTGLKTQYF
TRBV6-1	TRBJ2-7	CASSEAITNYEQYF
TRBV2	TRBJ2-3	CASSATTSTDTQYF
TRBV6-2/TRBV6-3	TRBJ1-1	CASSYSKASKWGTEAFF
TRBV7-2	TRBJ2-5	CASSLPGGGWAQYF
TRBV19	TRBJ2-5	CASSTGLASQETQYF
TRBV12-3/TRBV12-4	TRBJ1-1	CASSPNFGEQGNTEAFF
TRBV7-2	TRBJ2-1	CASRPSGGGSYNEQFF
TRBV13	TRBJ2-7	CASSFSRLVAGRSYEQYF
TRBV12-3/TRBV12-4	TRBJ2-1	CASSPRHDRYASYNEQFF
TRBV18	TRBJ2-3	CASSPATGADTQYF
TRBV21-1	TRBJ2-3	CASSKCTSGDTQYF
TRBV6-2/TRBV6-3	TRBJ2-1	CASSYGGRPGNEQFF
TRBV20-1	-	CSAADRGFSYEQYF